This TCR beta chain is drawn from a study of cytomegalovirus exposure and HLA in healthy donors listed by TCRdb under 2017. In the study overall: According to an earlier analysis of 587 of the donors, about 179 million T cells yielded 90 million to 140 million unique TCR beta sequences and about 300 Gb of sequence data. Approximately 310 gigabases of sequencing data and about 92 million unique TCR sequences made up an early release that covered approximately 700 HLA-typed donors. Of the approximately 370 genotyped donors, less than 90% were placed in the genetic ancestry cluster associated with self-reported Caucasian donors. The study aimed to test whether cataloging public T cell receptors could reveal signatures of past pathogen exposure. The T cell repertoires of 550 to 850 subjects were profiled by immunosequencing and related to cytomegalovirus serostatus. Along with the approximately 700-subject first cohort, a separate validation cohort of around 110 different subjects was used. To predict cytomegalovirus infection status, the study brought together high-throughput TCR immunosequencing, statistical association of individual TCRs with disease status, and machine learning. In a later analysis, previously published TCR beta repertoires from about 640 donors were re-analyzed and high-resolution HLA genotyping was added so that TCR occurrence patterns could be studied. Rather than drawing on any new phenotypic data, the later analysis identified candidate immune exposures from TCR beta sequences and the way those sequences occurred across donors. In an earlier analysis of a few hundred of the donors, high-throughput TCR beta sequencing was used to judge whether each TCR beta V gene segment behaved as functional or pseudogenic. Alongside the repertoire data, information on donor age, sex, ethnicity and CMV serostatus was compiled. In a later genetic analysis, genome-wide SNP genotypes for about 55% of the 666 donors were used, and that subset was treated as a discovery cohort. Every repertoire in the discovery cohort had been generated on one and the same sequencing platform. Class I and class II HLA loci were covered by the typing at four-digit resolution. Typing coverage varied by locus: about 620-630 donors for A, B, C, DRB1 and DQB1; approximately 500 for DQA1; around 570 for DPA1; around 490 for DPB1. Roughly five DR-DQ haplotypes were treated as single units for association and clustering because of strong linkage in the cohort. Across about 370 genotyped donors of the cohort, an average of approximately 200,000 unique TCR beta nucleotide sequences per donor were sequenced, and around 19% of those sequences were non-productive. On the study overall, not on this receptor specifically: Three of the identified cytomegalovirus-associated TCR beta chains were confirmed in vitro to be specific for cytomegalovirus antigens. At a false discovery rate of 0.05, a later analysis linked 16,000 or so TCR beta sequences to specific HLA alleles. In a later analysis, TCR association rates were found to vary across HLA loci, with the most associated TCRs seen for DRB1 alleles and the fewest for HLA-C alleles. The sequencing pipeline was judged likely to have produced a cluster of highly shared sequence variants as a technical artifact. According to the authors, the approach could potentially be generalized to other disease states and immunological phenotypes. In a later analysis, HLA-associated TCR beta chains were found to be more clonally expanded and to have lower generation probabilities than equally common non-associated chains. An association between a missense DCLRE1C variant and V-gene and J-gene trimming of TCR beta chains was found in a later genetic analysis and replicated in an independent cohort. An earlier analysis of approximately 590 of the donors showed that most TCR beta V segments appeared in productive rearrangements either about 90% or about 30% of the time, which broadly matched IMGT annotations. A later genetic analysis reported fewer N-insertions in productive TCRs among donors in an Asian-associated ancestry cluster than the approximately 670-donor mean. Because the 87-base-pair reads could not distinguish some IMGT-functional V segments, including TRBV6-2 and TRBV6-3, those segments were excluded. The cohort was sequenced for TCR beta chains only, and without alpha or paired-chain data the features that could be detected were limited. Linkage disequilibrium might explain the correlated functional status among segregating V segments, but an unknown experimental factor could not be excluded. Strong co-occurrence of HLA alleles, especially DR and DQ, made assigning TCR associations to individual alleles difficult. Because counts were too low, about 15 rarely observed V segments, including chromosome 9 orphons, were left out of the earlier analysis of 500 to 650 of the donors. Because HLA typing was missing for some donors at each locus, association tests included only the typed subset. In a later analysis, most CMV-associated TCR beta chains were found to appear HLA-restricted, with HLA associations seemingly driven largely by CMV exposure. A later analysis reported that several top co-occurrence clusters appeared linked to parvovirus B19, influenza, CMV and Epstein-Barr virus. Most TCR sequences were observed very rarely across donors, whereas some public TCRs were present in many individuals. In both the original and validation cohorts, the classifier was reported to diagnose cytomegalovirus status with high specificity and sensitivity. A total of 164 TCR beta chains were listed by the study as associated with cytomegalovirus. Sequencing depth was assumed to be roughly uniform across donors in the presence/absence analyses, though that assumption may not hold. A further reported finding was that TCR beta sequences accurately predicted the HLA-A and HLA-B alleles for most subjects in the first cohort. Immune exposure information for the cohort was limited to CMV serostatus.

Library preparation used the immunoSEQ multiplex PCR assay. For the multiplex PCR, a mixture combining 60 forward primers for TCR Vbeta segments and 13 reverse primers for TCR Jbeta segments was used. Amplification of the CDR3 region of rearranged TCR beta genes was performed with a multiplex PCR assay on genomic DNA. On the Illumina HiSeq System, the amplified TCR beta libraries were sequenced as 87-base-pair reads. Processing in the source paper ran as follows. In a later analysis, about 80 million unique TCR beta chains were counted across the roughly 670 repertoires, and around 10 million of these chains were shared by at least two donors. Raw reads were error-corrected and collapsed into unique sequences by a nearest-neighbor algorithm in which closely related sequences were merged to remove PCR and sequencing errors. V, D and J gene segments were assigned by aligning CDR3 sequences to IMGT reference sequences. For a sequence to be retained, a match of at least six nucleotides to both a V gene segment and a J gene segment was required. A rearrangement counted as productive if the CDR3 had no stop codons and remained in frame with V and J, and every other rearrangement counted as non-productive. Following IMGT convention, CDR3 was defined as the stretch from the second conserved V-encoded cysteine to the conserved J-encoded phenylalanine. The earlier analysis of approximately 590 of the donors excluded any sequence lacking an unambiguous match to a single V gene segment. An earlier analysis of about 600 of the donors called V segments functional above 56.7% productive rearrangements and segregating when the between-donor standard deviation exceeded 5%. A statistical classification framework was developed to diagnose cytomegalovirus status using the catalog of TCR beta chain sequences. V and J gene assignment, in a later analysis, came from comparing TCR nucleotide sequences with IMGT/GENE-DB human TR gene sequences. The TCRdist pipeline was used in a later analysis to assign CDR3 sequences and most-parsimonious VDJ recombination scenarios. In a later analysis, each TCR beta chain was defined by its CDR3 amino acid sequence together with its V-gene family, and reads lacking a unique V-gene family were excluded. In a later analysis, several hundred highly shared, low-generation-probability nucleotide sequences were removed to address suspected cross-contamination and a sequencing artifact. For each public chain, a later analysis derived a clonal expansion index from normalized ranks of inferred template counts within each repertoire. In a later analysis, generation probabilities were computed using a VDJ recombination model fitted to out-of-frame rearrangements, and the results were checked against IGoR. In a later analysis, hypergeometric tests were used to score TCR-TCR, TCR-HLA and TCR-CMV co-occurrence, with a repertoire-size bias correction applied to TCR pairs. A later analysis estimated false discovery rates by permuting HLA or CMV assignments 20 times. A later analysis grouped co-occurring TCRs with DBSCAN, adding TCRdist sequence similarity when clustering within HLA-allele-positive subsets. Repertoires with fewer than 30,000 or more than 120,000 public chains were left out of co-occurrence clustering, as were roughly five repertoires with anomalous nucleotide sharing. What TCRdb holds here is the immuneACCESS table cut down to in-frame rearrangements. Part of the clones is not present; checked against another copy, under half of the missing clones reflect an unresolved V gene, and the others are unexplained. That table is the source of V, J and clone size, and D and trimming were worked out from the DNA. The sample has about 37,000 clones on record, roughly 76% of them singletons. The ten largest make up 9.3% of the sample.

Worth noting for this clone: Its antigen remains unidentified. Base qualities are missing; no much larger clone stands one base away.

The germline V gene encodes CDR1 SGHTA and CDR2 FQGNSA. Trimming removed 1 base from V and 6 bases from J; the gene matches leave 4 bases unexplained. The CDR3 numbers 15 residues from cysteine through phenylalanine. Just the 45-base CDR3 DNA is kept, in frame starting at base 1. The cohort comprised 666 healthy bone marrow donors. All cohort members were sampled while nominally healthy, although unrecorded immune exposures were likely present. The donor tested CMV seronegative and was one of the 352 seronegative cohort members. A peripheral blood sample was provided by each donor, and peripheral blood mononuclear cells were used for TCR beta sequencing. The Qiagen DNeasy Blood Extraction Kit was used to extract genomic DNA from the blood cell samples.

This TCR came from a woman in her thirties or forties in good health and CMV-seronegative. Sample: PBMCs. Recombination connected TRBV7-2 to TRBJ2-1, and 9 junction bases match TRBD1. The CDR3 is CASSLVGTGTNEQFF. The sequenced DNA: TGTGCCAGCAGCTTAGTCGGGACAGGGACCAATGAGCAGTTCTTC.